A single sample is the source of the 12 T cell receptor beta chains below, sequenced in a study of cytomegalovirus exposure and HLA in healthy donors. PCR was performed using 60 Vbeta and 13 Jbeta primers. TCRdb keeps only in-frame clones here, not all; method: immunoSEQ multiplex PCR. Among 130,000 or so clones, around 65% were seen once, and the ten largest hold approximately 1.5%. The sequenced material came from PBMCs. All receptors come from a man younger than 35 in good health and CMV-seronegative.

The chain uses TRBV25-1 and TRBJ2-7, with 11 nucleotides matching TRBD2. The CDR3 is 11 amino acids. The germline gives CDR1 MGHDK, CDR2 SYGVNS. In DNA form, the CDR3 reads TGTCCCGGGACTAGCGGCTACGAGCAGTACTTC. The encoded protein is CPGTSGYEQYF.

The V and J genes are TRBV25-1 and TRBJ1-1; D ambiguous. Deletions cut 2 bases from V and 3 bases from J, with 7 bases between. Looked up from germline, CDR1 is MGHDK and CDR2 is SYGVNS. CDR3 size: 13 residues. In nucleotides, the CDR3 is TGTGCCAGCAGTGAAGGTAGTTACACTGAAGCTTTCTTT. This codes for CASSEGSYTEAFF.

The chain joins TRBV10-1 to TRBJ2-7, with unresolved D. The CDR3 extends over 15 amino acids. V was trimmed by 0 bases and J by 0 bases, leaving 9 bases between them. Germline CDR1 is WNHNN and CDR2 is SYGVQD (reference sequence). The CDR3 reads CASSESGYRSYEQYF. Here the CDR3 DNA reads TGCGCCAGCAGTGAGTCGGGCTATCGCTCCTACGAGCAGTACTTC.

CDR3 residues: CAISFTGSQETQYF. DNA of the CDR3: TGTGCCATCAGTTTTACAGGGTCCCAAGAGACCCAGTACTTC. The chain joins TRBV10-3 to TRBJ2-5, with D maybe TRBD1 (6 bases). Germline loops: CDR1 ENHRY, CDR2 SYGVKD. Deletions cut 5 bases from V and 1 base from J, with 11 bases between. The CDR3 runs 14 residues.

In its sample, this clone was seen a few times. The chain employs TRBV2 and TRBJ2-2; 8 nucleotides agree with TRBD2. The CDR3 runs to 14 residues. Germline values: CDR1 SNHLY, CDR2 FYNNEI. The junction had 2 bases not matched to a gene; V was cut back by 5 bases and J by 3 bases. The CDR3 DNA sequence: TGTGCCAGCAGTCGGGAGGGGGACACCGGGGAGCTGTTTTTT. Translating gives CASSREGDTGELFF.

The chain employs TRBV28 and TRBJ2-3; D is perhaps TRBD1 (5 bases). The CDR3 runs to 14 residues. Trimming pared 3 bases from V and 4 bases from J, leaving 11 bases between. Germline assignment: CDR1 MDHEN and CDR2 SYDVKM. The CDR3 nucleotides read TGTGCCAGCAGTTTGCCAGGGATACCAGATACGCAGTATTTT. The encoded protein is CASSLPGIPDTQYF.

The chain employs TRBV5-1 and TRBJ2-2; 11 bases fit TRBD2. The CDR3 is 15 residues long. CDR1 is SGHRS, CDR2 YFSETQ, per germline. J was trimmed by 6 bases and V by 4 bases; bases with no gene match: 5. The CDR3 protein is CASSPLAGGAGELFF. The CDR3 DNA reads TGCGCCAGCAGCCCGCTAGCGGGAGGCGCCGGGGAGCTGTTTTTT. Looking up the rest from reference TRBV5-1 and TRBJ2-2 gives the full variable domain: KAGVTQTPRYLIKTRGQQVTLSCSPISGHRSVSWYQQTPGQGLQFLFEYFSETQRNKGNFPGRFSGRQFSNSRSEMNVSTLELGDSALYLCASSPLAGGAGELFFGEGSRLTVL.

The chain is built from TRBV6-1 and TRBJ2-7, with D possibly TRBD2 on 5 matching bases. With 11 bases removed from V and 1 base from J, the gap between germline ends came to 15 bases. This CDR3 region has 13 residues. Per the germline V gene, CDR1 is MNHNS and CDR2 is SASEGT. CDR3 in DNA: TGTGCCTCGGGGTCGGTGAAATCCTACGAGCAGTACTTC. Its translation: CASGSVKSYEQYF.

The chain uses TRBV5-6 and TRBJ1-3, with D possibly matching TRBD1 (5 bases). The length of the CDR3 is 15 residues. Per germline, CDR1 SGHDT and CDR2 YYEEEE. Trimming removed 0 bases at V and 4 bases at J, with 11 bases between. CDR3 protein: CASSLVGARGNTIYF. In DNA form, the CDR3 reads TGTGCCAGCAGCTTGGTTGGGGCGAGGGGAAACACCATATATTTT.

This clone appeared once. The J gene is TRBJ2-2, the V gene TRBV19; 8 bases align to TRBD2. From germline, CDR1 is LNHDA and CDR2 SQIVND (reference sequence). V trimming: 9 bases; J trimming: 6 bases; junction bases outside the gene matches: 6. The CDR3 is made up of 13 amino acids. CDR3 coding DNA: TGTGCCAGCGGGACTAGGGAGGCCGGGGAGCTGTTTTTT. Its protein is CASGTREAGELFF.

Only a few counts were recorded for this clone. The same CDR3 can be traced to other DNA sequences in this sample. CDR3 in DNA: TGCGCCAGCAGCTTGGCCGGGCGGGGGGGTCCGGATACGCAGTATTTT. Protein sequence: CASSLAGRGGPDTQYF. V and J are TRBV5-1 and TRBJ2-3; 9 nucleotides align to TRBD2. The J segment lost 6 bases and the V segment lost 0 bases, leaving 8 bases of the junction unmatched. Germline loops: CDR1 SGHRS, CDR2 YFSETQ. The CDR3 is made up of 16 amino acids. Filled out from reference TRBV5-1 and TRBJ2-3, the complete variable domain reads KAGVTQTPRYLIKTRGQQVTLSCSPISGHRSVSWYQQTPGQGLQFLFEYFSETQRNKGNFPGRFSGRQFSNSRSEMNVSTLELGDSALYLCASSLAGRGGPDTQYFGPGTRLTVL.

The chain couples TRBV27 to TRBJ2-5; 7 bases line up with TRBD2. Germline loops: CDR1 MNHEY, CDR2 SMNVEV (reference sequence). The CDR3 is 13 residues long. V was pared by 4 bases and J by 5 bases, with 4 bases of the junction left unmatched. CDR3 nucleotide sequence: TGTGCCAGCAGTTGGGGGGGAGGGGAGACCCAGTACTTC. As protein: CASSWGGGETQYF.